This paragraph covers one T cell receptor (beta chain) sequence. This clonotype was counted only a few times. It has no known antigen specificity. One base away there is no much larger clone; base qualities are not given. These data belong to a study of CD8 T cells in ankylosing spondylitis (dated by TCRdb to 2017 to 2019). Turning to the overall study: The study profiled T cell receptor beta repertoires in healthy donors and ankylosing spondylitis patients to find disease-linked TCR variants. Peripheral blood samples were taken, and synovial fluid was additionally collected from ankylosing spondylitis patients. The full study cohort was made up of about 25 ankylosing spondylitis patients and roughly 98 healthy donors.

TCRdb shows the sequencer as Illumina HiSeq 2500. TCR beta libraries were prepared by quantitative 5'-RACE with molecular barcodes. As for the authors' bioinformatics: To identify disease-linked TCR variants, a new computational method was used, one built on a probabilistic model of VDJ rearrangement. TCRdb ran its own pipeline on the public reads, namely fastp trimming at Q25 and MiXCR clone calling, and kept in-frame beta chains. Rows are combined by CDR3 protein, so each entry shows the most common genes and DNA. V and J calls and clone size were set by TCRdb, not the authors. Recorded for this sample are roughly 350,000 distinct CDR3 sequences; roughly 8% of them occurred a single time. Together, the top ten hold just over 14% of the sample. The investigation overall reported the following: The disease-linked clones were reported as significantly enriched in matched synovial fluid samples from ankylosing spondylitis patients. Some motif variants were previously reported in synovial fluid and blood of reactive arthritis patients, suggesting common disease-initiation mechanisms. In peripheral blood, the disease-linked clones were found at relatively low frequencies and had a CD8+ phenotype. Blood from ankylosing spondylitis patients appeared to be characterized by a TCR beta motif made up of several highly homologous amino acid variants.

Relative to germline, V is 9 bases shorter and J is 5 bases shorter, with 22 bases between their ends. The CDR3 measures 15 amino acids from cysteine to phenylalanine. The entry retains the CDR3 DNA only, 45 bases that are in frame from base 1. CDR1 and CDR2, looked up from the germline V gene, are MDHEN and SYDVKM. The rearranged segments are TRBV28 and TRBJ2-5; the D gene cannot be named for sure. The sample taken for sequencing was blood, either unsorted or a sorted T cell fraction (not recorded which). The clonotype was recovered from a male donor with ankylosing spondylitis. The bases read TGTGCCAGTACGAATCGACTCGGTGAAGGGGAGACCCAGTACTTC. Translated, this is CASTNRLGEGETQYF.